This T cell receptor (beta chain) was sequenced during a study of T cell changes during pregnancy in multiple sclerosis. Data came from immunoSEQ multiplex PCR; TCRdb stores just in-frame clones and leaves some out. There are tens of thousands of clones in the sample; about 90% occur only once, and 0.55% to 0.6% lies in the top ten. CDR3 length: 17 amino acids. In germline, CDR1 is SGHRS, CDR2 YFSETQ. After removal of 4 bases from V and 6 bases from J, the junction contained 15 bases not matched to a gene. Sequenced material: CD4+ T cells from peripheral blood mononuclear cells, taken in the first trimester of pregnancy. The TCR was taken from a female donor with multiple sclerosis, enrolled in a pregnancy study. This chain joins TRBV5-1 and TRBJ2-1; 8 bases fit TRBD2. CDR3 residues: CASSRNRGGVGINEQFF. The CDR3 DNA follows: TGCGCCAGCAGCCGGAACCGGGGGGGAGTAGGAATCAATGAGCAGTTCTTC.